Below are 3 T cell receptor beta chains sequenced from a single sample in a study of cytomegalovirus exposure and HLA in healthy donors. PCR used 60 Vbeta primers and 13 Jbeta primers. Sequenced by immunoSEQ multiplex PCR; TCRdb stores in-frame clones only, minus some. This table holds 100,000 to 150,000 clones, roughly 80% found once. Sequencing was done on a sample of PBMCs. The source of these receptors is a man aged 35-49 years in good health and CMV-seronegative.

This chain links TRBV7-9 with TRBJ2-5; D might be TRBD1 (5 bases). This CDR3 spans 12 amino acids. V was shortened by 10 bases and J by 3 bases, with 12 bases between the two germline ends. Germline V gene lookup returns CDR1 SEHNR and CDR2 FQNEAQ (reference sequence). In nucleotides, the CDR3 is TGTGCCACCGGCGAGACAGAAGAGACCCAGTACTTC. Protein product: CATGETEETQYF.

This chain connects TRBV6-5 to TRBJ2-7, with 8 positions matching TRBD1. J was trimmed by 0 bases and V by 5 bases; bases with no gene match: 3. This CDR3 region has 14 residues. The germline V gene has CDR1 MNHEY and CDR2 SVGAGI. CDR3 DNA sequence: TGTGCCAGCAGTATGGACAGGGTCTCCTACGAGCAGTACTTC. Translation gives CASSMDRVSYEQYF.

This chain links TRBV5-1 with TRBJ2-1, with D tentatively TRBD1 (5 bases). The length of the CDR3 is 13 residues. V was pared by 5 bases and J by 5 bases, with 11 bases between. Germline V lookup: CDR1 SGHRS, CDR2 YFSETQ. CDR3 nucleotide sequence: TGCGCCAGCAGGCGTGACAGAGACAATGAGCAGTTCTTC. Translation gives CASRRDRDNEQFF.